Included here is one TCR beta chain sequence, with context. The data were taken from a study of T-cell reconstitution after alpha-beta-depleted transplantation in children. Using unique molecular identifiers, the investigators prepared the TCRbeta library. Via MiXCR, TCRdb re-called the PCR reads, giving one row per CDR3 protein. The sample shows about 610,000 distinct CDR3 sequences, more than 9% of them seen only once. The CDR3 totals 19 residues. Germline CDR1 is LGHDT and CDR2 is YNNKEL (reference sequence). The V end was cut by 0 bases, the J end by 0 bases, with 18 bases between. The receptor was isolated from a human donor who donated a stem cell graft to a child with acute myeloid leukemia. The genes are TRBV3-1 and TRBJ1-5, with D possibly matching TRBD1 (5 bases). The starting material was PBMCs from the stem cell graft donor, obtained from the stem cell graft. The CDR3 coding sequence is TGTGCCAGCAGCCAAGATCGGTTTCCCAGGGCAGATAGCAATCAGCCCCAGCATTTT. As protein: CASSQDRFPRADSNQPQHF.